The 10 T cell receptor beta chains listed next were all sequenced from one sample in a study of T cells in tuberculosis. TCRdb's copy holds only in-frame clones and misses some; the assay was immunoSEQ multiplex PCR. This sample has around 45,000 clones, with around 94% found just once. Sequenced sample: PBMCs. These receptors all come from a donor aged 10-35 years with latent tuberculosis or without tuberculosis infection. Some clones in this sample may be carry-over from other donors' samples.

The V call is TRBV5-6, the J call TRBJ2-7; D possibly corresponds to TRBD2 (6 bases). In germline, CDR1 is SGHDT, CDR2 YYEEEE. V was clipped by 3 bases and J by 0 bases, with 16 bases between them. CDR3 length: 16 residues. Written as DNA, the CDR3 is TGTGCCAGCAGCTGGGAGGATGGGTCACTCTCCTACGAGCAGTACTTC. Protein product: CASSWEDGSLSYEQYF.

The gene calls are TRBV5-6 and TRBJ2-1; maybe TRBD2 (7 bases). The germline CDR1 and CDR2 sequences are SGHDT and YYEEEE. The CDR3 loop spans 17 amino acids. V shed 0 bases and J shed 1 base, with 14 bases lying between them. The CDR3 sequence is CASSLAAGARSYNEQFF. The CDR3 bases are TGTGCCAGCAGCTTGGCGGCGGGGGCGCGATCCTACAATGAGCAGTTCTTC.

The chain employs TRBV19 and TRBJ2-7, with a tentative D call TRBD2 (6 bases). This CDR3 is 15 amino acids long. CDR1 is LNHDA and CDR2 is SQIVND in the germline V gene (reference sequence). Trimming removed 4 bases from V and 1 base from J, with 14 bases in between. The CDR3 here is CASSRGVLPSYEQYF. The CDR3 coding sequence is TGTGCCAGTAGTAGGGGGGTCCTTCCTTCCTACGAGCAGTACTTC.

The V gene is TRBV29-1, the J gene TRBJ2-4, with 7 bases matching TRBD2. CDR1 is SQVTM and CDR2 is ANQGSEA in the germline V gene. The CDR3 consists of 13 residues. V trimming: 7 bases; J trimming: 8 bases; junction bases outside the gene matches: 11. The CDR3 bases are TGCAGCGCTCGCCGGGCGGGAGCGGACATTCAGTACTTC. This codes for CSARRAGADIQYF.

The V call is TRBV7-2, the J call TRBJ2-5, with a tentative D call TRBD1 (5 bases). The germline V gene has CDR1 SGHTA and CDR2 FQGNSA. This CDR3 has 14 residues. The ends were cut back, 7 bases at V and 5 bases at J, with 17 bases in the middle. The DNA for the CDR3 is TGTGCCAGCAAAGGGGTTGTAACTCAGGAGACCCAGTACTTC. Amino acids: CASKGVVTQETQYF. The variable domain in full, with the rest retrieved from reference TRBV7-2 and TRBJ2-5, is GAGVSQSPSNKVTEKGKDVELRCDPISGHTALYWYRQSLGQGLEFLIYFQGNSAPDKSGLPSDRFSAERTGGSVSTLTIQRTQQEDSAVYLCASKGVVTQETQYFGPGTRLLVL.

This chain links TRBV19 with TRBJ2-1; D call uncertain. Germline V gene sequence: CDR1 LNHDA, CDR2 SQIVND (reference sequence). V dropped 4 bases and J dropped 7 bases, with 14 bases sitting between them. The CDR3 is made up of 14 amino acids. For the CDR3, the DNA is TGTGCCAGTAGTACGGTGATCCTAGAGAATGAGCAGTTCTTC. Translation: CASSTVILENEQFF.

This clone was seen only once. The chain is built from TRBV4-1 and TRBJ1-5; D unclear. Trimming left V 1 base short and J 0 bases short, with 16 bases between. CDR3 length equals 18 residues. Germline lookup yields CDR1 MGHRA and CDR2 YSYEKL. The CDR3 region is CASSQGTTASDSNQPQHF. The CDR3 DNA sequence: TGCGCCAGCAGCCAAGGTACGACGGCCAGCGATAGCAATCAGCCCCAGCATTTT.

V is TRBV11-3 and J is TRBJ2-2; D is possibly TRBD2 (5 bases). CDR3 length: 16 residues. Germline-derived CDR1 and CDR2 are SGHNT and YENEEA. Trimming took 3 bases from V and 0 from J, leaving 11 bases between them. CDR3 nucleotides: TGTGCCAGCAGCTTCGATTCCGGGGCGAACACCGGGGAGCTGTTTTTT. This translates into CASSFDSGANTGELFF.

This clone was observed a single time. Here the CDR3 DNA reads TGTGCCATCAGGAGGACTAGCGGGAGGGCCCAGCACGATGAGCAGTTCTTC. Residues: CAIRRTSGRAQHDEQFF. The J gene is TRBJ2-1, the V gene TRBV10-3; TRBD2 aligns across 15 bases. The CDR3 has 17 residues. In germline, CDR1 is ENHRY, CDR2 SYGVKD. V lost 6 bases and J lost 8; bases outside the gene matches: 11.

DNA of the CDR3: TGTGCCAGCAGTTTATTAGCGGGAGGGCCGTACAATGAGCAGTTCTTC. It translates to CASSLLAGGPYNEQFF. This sequence joins TRBV27 and TRBJ2-1; 11 bases are a match to TRBD2. V was clipped by 1 base and J by 4 bases; unmatched bases: 3. The germline gives CDR1 MNHEY, CDR2 SMNVEV (reference sequence). The CDR3 has 16 residues.